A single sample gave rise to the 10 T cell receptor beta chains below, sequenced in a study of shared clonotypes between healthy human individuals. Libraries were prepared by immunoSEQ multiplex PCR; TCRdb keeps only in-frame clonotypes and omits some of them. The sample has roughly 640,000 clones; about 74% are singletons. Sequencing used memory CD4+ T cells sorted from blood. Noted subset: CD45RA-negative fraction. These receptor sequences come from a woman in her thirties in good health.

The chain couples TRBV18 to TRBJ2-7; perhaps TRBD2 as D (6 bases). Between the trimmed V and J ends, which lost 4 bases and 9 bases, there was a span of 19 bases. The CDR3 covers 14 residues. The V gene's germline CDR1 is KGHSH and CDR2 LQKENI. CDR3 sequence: CASSLDTSSETQYF. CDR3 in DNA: TGTGCCAGCTCACTCGACACTAGCAGTGAAACGCAGTACTTC.

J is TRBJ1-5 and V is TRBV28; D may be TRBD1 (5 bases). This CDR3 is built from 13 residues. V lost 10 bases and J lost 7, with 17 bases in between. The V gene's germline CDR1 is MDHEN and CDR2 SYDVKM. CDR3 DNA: TGTGCCACCAATCCCGGGGGAAGGCAGCCCCAGCATTTT. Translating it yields CATNPGGRQPQHF.

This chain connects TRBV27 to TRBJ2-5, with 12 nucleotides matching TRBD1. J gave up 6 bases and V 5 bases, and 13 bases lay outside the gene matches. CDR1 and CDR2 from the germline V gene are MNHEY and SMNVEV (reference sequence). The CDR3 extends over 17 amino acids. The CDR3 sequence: CASSPRGGDRGLKTQYF. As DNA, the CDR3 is TGTGCCAGCAGTCCCCGTGGAGGGGACAGGGGGCTGAAGACCCAGTACTTC.

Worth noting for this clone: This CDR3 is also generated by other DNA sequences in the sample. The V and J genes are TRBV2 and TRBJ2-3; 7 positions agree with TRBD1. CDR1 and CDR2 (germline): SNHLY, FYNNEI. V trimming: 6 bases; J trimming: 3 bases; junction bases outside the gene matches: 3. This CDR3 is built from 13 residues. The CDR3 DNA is TGTGCCAGCAGCCGGGACAGTACAGATACGCAGTATTTT. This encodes CASSRDSTDTQYF.

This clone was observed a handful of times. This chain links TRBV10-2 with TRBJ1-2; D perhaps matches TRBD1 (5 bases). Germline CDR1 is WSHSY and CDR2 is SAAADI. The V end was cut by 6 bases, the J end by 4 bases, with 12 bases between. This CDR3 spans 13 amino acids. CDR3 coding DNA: TGCGCCAGCAGGGGGCAGCTGATCTATGGCTACACCTTC. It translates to CASRGQLIYGYTF.

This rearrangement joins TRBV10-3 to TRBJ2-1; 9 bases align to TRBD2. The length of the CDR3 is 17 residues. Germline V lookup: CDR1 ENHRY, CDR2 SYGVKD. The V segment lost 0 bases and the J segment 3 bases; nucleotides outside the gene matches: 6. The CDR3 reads CAISESQASGDYNEQFF. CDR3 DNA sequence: TGTGCCATCAGTGAGTCGCAAGCTAGCGGGGACTACAATGAGCAGTTCTTC.

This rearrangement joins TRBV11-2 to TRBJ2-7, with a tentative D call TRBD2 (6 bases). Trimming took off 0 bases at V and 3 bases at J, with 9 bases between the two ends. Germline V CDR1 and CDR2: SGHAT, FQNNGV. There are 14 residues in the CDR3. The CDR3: CASSLEGGYYEQYF. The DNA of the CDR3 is TGTGCCAGCAGCTTAGAGGGGGGTTACTACGAGCAGTACTTC.

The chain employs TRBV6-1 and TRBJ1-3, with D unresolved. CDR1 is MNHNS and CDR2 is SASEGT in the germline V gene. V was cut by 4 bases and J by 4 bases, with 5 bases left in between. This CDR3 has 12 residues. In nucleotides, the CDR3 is TGTGCCAGCAGTGTGGAGGGAAACACCATATATTTT. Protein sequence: CASSVEGNTIYF.

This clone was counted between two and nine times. The CDR3 bases are TGTGCCAGCAGCTTTCGGACAGACTCTGGCTACACCTTC. It encodes CASSFRTDSGYTF. J is TRBJ1-2 and V is TRBV5-4, with a tentative D call TRBD1 (6 bases). Trimming cost V 2 bases and J 7 bases, with 12 bases left between them. The CDR3 runs to 13 residues. The germline gives CDR1 SGHNT, CDR2 YYREEE (reference sequence). The entire variable domain, with the rest obtained from reference TRBV5-4 and TRBJ1-2, is as follows: ETGVTQSPTHLIKTRGQQVTLRCSSQSGHNTVSWYQQALGQGPQFIFQYYREEENGRGNFPPRFSGLQFPNYSSELNVNALELDDSALYLCASSFRTDSGYTFGSGTRLTVV.

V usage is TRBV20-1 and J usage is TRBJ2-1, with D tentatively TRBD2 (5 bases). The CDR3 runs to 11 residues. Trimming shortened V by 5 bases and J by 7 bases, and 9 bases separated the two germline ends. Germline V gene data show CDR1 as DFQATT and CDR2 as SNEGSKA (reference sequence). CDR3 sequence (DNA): TGCAGTGCTGGACGGGGTAATGAGCAGTTCTTC. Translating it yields CSAGRGNEQFF.